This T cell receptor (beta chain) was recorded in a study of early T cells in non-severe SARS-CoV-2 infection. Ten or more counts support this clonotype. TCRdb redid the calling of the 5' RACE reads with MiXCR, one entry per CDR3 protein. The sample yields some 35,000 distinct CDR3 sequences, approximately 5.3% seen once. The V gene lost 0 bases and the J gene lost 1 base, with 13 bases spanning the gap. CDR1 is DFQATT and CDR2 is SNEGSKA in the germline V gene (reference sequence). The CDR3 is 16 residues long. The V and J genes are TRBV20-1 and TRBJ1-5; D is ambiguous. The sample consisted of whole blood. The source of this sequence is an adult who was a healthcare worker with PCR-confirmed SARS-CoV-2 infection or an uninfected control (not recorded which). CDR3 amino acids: CSARDPGFSSNQPQHF. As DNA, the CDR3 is TGCAGTGCTAGAGATCCTGGGTTTTCGAGCAATCAGCCCCAGCATTTT.